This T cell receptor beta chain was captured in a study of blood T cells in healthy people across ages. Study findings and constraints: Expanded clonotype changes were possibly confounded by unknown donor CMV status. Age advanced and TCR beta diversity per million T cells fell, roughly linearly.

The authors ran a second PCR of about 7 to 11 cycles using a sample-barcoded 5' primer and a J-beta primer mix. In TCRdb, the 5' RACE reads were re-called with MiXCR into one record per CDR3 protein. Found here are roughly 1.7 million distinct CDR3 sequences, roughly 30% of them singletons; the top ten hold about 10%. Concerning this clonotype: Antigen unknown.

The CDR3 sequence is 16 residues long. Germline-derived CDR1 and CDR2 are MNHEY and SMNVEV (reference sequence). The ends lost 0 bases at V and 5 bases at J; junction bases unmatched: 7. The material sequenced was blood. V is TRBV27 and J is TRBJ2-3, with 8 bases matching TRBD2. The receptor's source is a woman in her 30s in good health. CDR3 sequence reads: CASSLSRAGGRDTQYF. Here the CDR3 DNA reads TGTGCCAGCAGTTTATCGAGGGCGGGGGGCCGAGATACGCAGTATTTT.